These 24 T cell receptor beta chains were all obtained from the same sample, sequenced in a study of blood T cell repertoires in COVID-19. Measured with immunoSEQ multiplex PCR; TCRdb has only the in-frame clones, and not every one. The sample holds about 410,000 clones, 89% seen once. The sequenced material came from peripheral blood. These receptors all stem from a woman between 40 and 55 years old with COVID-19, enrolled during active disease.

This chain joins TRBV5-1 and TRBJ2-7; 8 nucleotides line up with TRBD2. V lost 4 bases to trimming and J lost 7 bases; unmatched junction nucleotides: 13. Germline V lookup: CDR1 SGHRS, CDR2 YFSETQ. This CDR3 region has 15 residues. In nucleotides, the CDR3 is TGCGCCAGCAGCCCCGCGGCAGCGGGAGTGAGAGAGCAGTACTTC. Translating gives CASSPAAAGVREQYF.

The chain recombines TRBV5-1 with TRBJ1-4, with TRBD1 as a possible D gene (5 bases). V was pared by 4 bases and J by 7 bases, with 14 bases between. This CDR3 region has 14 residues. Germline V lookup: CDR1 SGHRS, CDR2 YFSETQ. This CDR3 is CASSPGGGTEKLFF. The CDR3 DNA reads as TGCGCCAGCAGCCCGGGCGGGGGGACTGAAAAACTGTTTTTT.

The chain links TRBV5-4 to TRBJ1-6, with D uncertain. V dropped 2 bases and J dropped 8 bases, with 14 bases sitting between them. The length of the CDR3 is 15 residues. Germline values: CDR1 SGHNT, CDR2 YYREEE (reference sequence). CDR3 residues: CASSLDTGGDSPLHF. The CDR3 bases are TGTGCCAGCAGCTTAGACACCGGAGGCGATTCACCCCTCCACTTT.

In DNA form, the CDR3 reads TGTGCCTGGAGCCGTCGAGTTAATGGCTACACCTTC. Translated: CAWSRRVNGYTF. The genes are TRBV30 and TRBJ1-2; D is unresolved. Germline V gene lookup returns CDR1 GTSNPN and CDR2 SVGIG (reference sequence). Trimming cost V 3 bases and J 6 bases, with 11 bases left between them. CDR3 length equals 12 residues. The variable domain in full, completed from reference TRBV30 and TRBJ1-2, reads SQTIHQWPATLVQPVGSPLSLECTVEGTSNPNLYWYRQAAGRGLQLLFYSVGIGQISSEVPQNLSASRPQDRQFILSSKKLLLSDSGFYLCAWSRRVNGYTFGSGTRLTVV.

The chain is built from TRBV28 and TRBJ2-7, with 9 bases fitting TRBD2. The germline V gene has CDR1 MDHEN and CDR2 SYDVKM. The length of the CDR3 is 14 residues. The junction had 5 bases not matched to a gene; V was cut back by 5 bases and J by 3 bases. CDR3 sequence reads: CASSLAGSVYEQYF. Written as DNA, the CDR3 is TGTGCCAGCAGTCTAGCGGGATCTGTCTACGAGCAGTACTTC.

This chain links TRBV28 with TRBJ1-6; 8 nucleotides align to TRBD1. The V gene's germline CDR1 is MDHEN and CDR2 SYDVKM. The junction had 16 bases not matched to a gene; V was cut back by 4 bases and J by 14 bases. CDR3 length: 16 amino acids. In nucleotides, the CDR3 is TGTGCCAGCAGTTCCCGCCGGGACAGGAGTCTCTCGGCCCTCCACTTT. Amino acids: CASSSRRDRSLSALHF.

Here the CDR3 DNA reads TGTGCCAGCAGTTATTCCGGGACAGGGTCTTTTGGGGCCAACGTCCTGACTTTC. As protein: CASSYSGTGSFGANVLTF. The gene calls are TRBV6-2 or TRBV6-3 and TRBJ2-6; 9 bases agree with TRBD1. Trimming removed 3 bases from V and 3 bases from J; junction bases left unmatched: 9. In germline, CDR1 is MNHEY, CDR2 SVGEGT. The CDR3 contains 18 residues.

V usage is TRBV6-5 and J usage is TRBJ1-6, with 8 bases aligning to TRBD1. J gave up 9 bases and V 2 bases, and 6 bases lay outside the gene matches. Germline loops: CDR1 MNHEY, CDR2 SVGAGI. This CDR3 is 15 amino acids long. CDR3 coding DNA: TGTGCCAGCAGTTACCCCAGGGACAGGAGTTCACCCCTCCACTTT. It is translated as CASSYPRDRSSPLHF.

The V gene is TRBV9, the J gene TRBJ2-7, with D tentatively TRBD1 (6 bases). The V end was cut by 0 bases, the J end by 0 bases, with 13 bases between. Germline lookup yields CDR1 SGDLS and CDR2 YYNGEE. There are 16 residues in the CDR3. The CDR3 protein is CASSVDGGRFSYEQYF. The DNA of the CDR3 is TGTGCCAGCAGCGTAGATGGGGGCAGATTCTCCTACGAGCAGTACTTC.

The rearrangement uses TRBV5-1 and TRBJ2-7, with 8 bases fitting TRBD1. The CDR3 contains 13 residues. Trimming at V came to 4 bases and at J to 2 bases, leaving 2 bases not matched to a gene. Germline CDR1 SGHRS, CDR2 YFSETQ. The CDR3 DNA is TGCGCCAGCAGCCTGACAGGGGCCTACGAGCAGTACTTC. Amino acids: CASSLTGAYEQYF.

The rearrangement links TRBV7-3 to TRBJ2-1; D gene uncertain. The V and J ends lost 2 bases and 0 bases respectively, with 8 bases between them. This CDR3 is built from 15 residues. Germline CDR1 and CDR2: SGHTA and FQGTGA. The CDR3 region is CASSLGHRSYNEQFF. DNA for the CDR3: TGTGCCAGCAGCTTAGGGCACCGCTCCTACAATGAGCAGTTCTTC.

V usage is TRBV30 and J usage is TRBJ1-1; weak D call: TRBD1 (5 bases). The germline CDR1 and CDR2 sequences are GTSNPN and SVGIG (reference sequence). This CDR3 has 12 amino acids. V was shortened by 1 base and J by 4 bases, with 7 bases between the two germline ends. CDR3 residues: CAWSAGFTEAFF. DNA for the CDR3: TGTGCCTGGAGTGCAGGGTTCACTGAAGCTTTCTTT.

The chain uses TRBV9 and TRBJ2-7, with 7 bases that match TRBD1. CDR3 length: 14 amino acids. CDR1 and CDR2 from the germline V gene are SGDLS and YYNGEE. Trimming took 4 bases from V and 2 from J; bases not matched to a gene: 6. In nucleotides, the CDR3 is TGTGCCAGCAGCATCACGGGACAGACCTACGAGCAGTACTTC. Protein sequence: CASSITGQTYEQYF.

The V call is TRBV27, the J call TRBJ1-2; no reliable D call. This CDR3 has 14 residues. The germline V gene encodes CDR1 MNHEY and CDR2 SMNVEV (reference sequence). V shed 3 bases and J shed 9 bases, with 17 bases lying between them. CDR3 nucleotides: TGTGCCAGCAGTTTTCAGTCGCTGGGAGCTAGCTACACCTTC. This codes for CASSFQSLGASYTF.

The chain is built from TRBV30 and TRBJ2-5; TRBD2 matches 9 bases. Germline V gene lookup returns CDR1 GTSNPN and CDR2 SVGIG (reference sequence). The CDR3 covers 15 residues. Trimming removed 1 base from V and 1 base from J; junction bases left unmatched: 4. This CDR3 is CAWSGRGGGQETQYF. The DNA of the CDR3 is TGTGCCTGGAGTGGGCGGGGGGGCGGCCAAGAGACCCAGTACTTC.

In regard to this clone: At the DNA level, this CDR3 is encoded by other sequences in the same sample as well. The CDR3 region is CASSPGQSYEQYF. In DNA form, the CDR3 reads TGTGCCAGCAGCCCGGGACAGTCCTACGAGCAGTACTTC. This chain connects TRBV28 to TRBJ2-7; 7 bases are shared with TRBD1. The CDR3 contains 13 residues. V shed 6 bases and J 1 base; nucleotides not matched to a gene: 3. CDR1 is MDHEN and CDR2 is SYDVKM in the germline V gene. The whole variable domain, filled in from reference TRBV28 and TRBJ2-7, reads DVKVTQSSRYLVKRTGEKVFLECVQDMDHENMFWYRQDPGLGLRLIYFSYDVKMKEKGDIPEGYSVSREKKERFSLILESASTNQTSMYLCASSPGQSYEQYFGPGTRLTVT.

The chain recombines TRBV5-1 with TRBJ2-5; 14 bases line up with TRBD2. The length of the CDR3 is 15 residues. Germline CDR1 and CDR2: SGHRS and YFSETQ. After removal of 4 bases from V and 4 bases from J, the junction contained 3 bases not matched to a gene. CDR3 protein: CASSPGTSGGETQYF. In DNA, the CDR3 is TGCGCCAGCAGCCCAGGGACTAGCGGGGGAGAGACCCAGTACTTC.

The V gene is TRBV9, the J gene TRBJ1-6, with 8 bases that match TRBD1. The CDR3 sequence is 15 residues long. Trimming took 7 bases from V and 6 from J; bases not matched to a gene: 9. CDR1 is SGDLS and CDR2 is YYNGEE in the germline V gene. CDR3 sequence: CASGKSGTGNSPLHF. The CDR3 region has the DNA TGTGCCAGCGGAAAATCCGGGACAGGTAATTCACCCCTCCACTTT.

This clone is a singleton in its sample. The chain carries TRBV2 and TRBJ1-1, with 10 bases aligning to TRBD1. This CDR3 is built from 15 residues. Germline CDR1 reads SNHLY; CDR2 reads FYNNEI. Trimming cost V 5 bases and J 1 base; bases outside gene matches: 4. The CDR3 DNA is TGTGCCAGCAGTTTGGGGACAGGGGCGAACACTGAAGCTTTCTTT. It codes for CASSLGTGANTEAFF. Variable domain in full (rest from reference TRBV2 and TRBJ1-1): EPEVTQTPSHQVTQMGQEVILRCVPISNHLYFYWYRQILGQKVEFLVSFYNNEISEKSEIFDDQFSVERPDGSNFTLKIRSTKLEDSAMYFCASSLGTGANTEAFFGQGTRLTVV.

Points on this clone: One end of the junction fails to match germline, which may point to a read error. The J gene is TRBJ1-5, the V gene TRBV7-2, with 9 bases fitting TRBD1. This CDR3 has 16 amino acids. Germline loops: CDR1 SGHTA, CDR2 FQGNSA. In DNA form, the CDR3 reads TGTGCCAGCAGATTAGCTGGGACAGGGAGTAATCAGCCCCAGCATTTT. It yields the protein CASRLAGTGSNQPQHF.

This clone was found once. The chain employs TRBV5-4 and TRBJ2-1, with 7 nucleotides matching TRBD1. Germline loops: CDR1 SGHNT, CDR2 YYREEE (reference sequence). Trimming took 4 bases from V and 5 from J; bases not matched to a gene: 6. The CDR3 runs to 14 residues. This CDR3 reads CASSLQGNHNEQFF. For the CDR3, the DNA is TGTGCCAGCAGCCTACAGGGGAACCACAATGAGCAGTTCTTC.

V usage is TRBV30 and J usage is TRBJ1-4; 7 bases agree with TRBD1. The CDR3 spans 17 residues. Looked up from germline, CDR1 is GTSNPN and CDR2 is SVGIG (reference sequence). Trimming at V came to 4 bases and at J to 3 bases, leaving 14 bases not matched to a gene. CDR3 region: CAWNPRRGLGANEKLFF. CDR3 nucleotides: TGTGCCTGGAATCCAAGGAGGGGGCTTGGAGCTAATGAAAAACTGTTTTTT.

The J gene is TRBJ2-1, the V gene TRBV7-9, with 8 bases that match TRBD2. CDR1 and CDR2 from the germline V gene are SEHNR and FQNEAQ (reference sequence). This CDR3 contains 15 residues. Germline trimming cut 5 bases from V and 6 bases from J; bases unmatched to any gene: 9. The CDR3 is CASSPSGLEFNEQFF. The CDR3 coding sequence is TGTGCCAGCAGCCCCTCGGGACTAGAGTTCAATGAGCAGTTCTTC.

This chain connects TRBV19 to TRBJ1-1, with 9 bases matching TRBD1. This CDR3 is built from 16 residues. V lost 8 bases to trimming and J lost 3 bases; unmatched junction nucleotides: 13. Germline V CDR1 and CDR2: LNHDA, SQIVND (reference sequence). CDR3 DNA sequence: TGTGCCAGTCGTTTCCGACAGGGGGTAGCGTACACTGAAGCTTTCTTT. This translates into CASRFRQGVAYTEAFF.